Given below is one T cell receptor beta chain in context. The target antigen is unknown. This sample was included in a study of T cells in narcolepsy. Study summary: Healthy controls were enrolled alongside patients with narcolepsy type 1 or type 2. Study conclusions and caveats: Blood of same and different patients, but not healthy controls, reportedly held recurring autoreactive clonotypes. Same-patient CSF and blood CD4+ T cell clonotypes included HCRT-specific and TRIB2-specific autoreactive ones.

Here immunoSEQ multiplex PCR was the method, and the copy in TCRdb shows in-frame clones only, minus some. Of under 35,000 clones in the sample, around 90% were seen once. The sequenced material came from CD45RA- memory CD4+ T cells from PBMCs. This TCR came from a human donor with narcolepsy.

The CDR3 DNA follows: TGTGCCAGCAGTTCGGGGGCGAATTCACCCCTCCACTTT. Its protein is CASSSGANSPLHF. The gene calls are TRBV2 and TRBJ1-6; tentatively, D is TRBD1 (6 bases). The CDR3 sequence is 13 residues long. V lost 5 bases and J 7 bases, leaving 9 bases between the germline ends. Germline CDR1 SNHLY, CDR2 FYNNEI.